Presented here are 24 T cell receptor beta chains from one specimen sequenced in a study of patients and donors after allogeneic stem cell transplantation. TCRdb re-derived calls from the RT-PCR reads in MiXCR, one entry per CDR3 protein. The data contain 150,000 to 250,000 distinct CDR3 sequences, roughly two fifths of them singletons. Sequencing was performed on blood, either unsorted or a sorted T cell fraction (not recorded which). These TCRs come from a human donor who was either an allogeneic HSCT recipient or a stem cell or donor lymphocyte infusion donor (not recorded which). It is not recorded whose cells these are; they may come from a transplant donor.

The chain recombines TRBV7-2 with TRBJ2-3; TRBD2 matches at 9 bases. Unmatched junction bases numbered 6, after V lost 3 bases and J lost 2 bases. Looked up from germline, CDR1 is SGHTA and CDR2 is FQGNSA. There are 16 residues in the CDR3. CDR3 in amino acids: CASSFSASGITDTQYF. CDR3 DNA sequence: TGTGCCAGCAGCTTTTCAGCTAGCGGGATCACAGATACGCAGTATTTT.

J is TRBJ1-1 and V is TRBV6-1; D gene ambiguous. The CDR3 has 12 amino acids. Trimming shortened V by 7 bases and J by 0 bases, and 6 bases separated the two germline ends. Germline lookup yields CDR1 MNHNS and CDR2 SASEGT. The CDR3 DNA reads TGTGCCAGCACGGCTATGAACACTGAAGCTTTCTTT. It encodes CASTAMNTEAFF.

This clonotype was counted a few times. This sequence joins TRBV29-1 and TRBJ2-5; 8 bases fit TRBD2. Per the germline V gene, CDR1 is SQVTM and CDR2 is ANQGSEA. V was pared by 0 bases and J by 2 bases, with 11 bases of the junction left unmatched. This CDR3 spans 17 amino acids. The DNA of the CDR3 is TGCAGCGTTGAAGATCCCTCCGGGACTAGGTTTCAAGAGACCCAGTACTTC. It specifies CSVEDPSGTRFQETQYF. Full variable domain (rest looked up from reference TRBV29-1 and TRBJ2-5): SAVISQKPSRDICQRGTSLTIQCQVDSQVTMMFWYRQQPGQSLTLIATANQGSEATYESGFVIDKFPISRPNLTFSTLTVSNMSPEDSSIYLCSVEDPSGTRFQETQYFGPGTRLLVL.

This clonotype turned up a few times. The chain carries TRBV7-9 and TRBJ1-2; 7 positions agree with TRBD1. Losses at the gene ends were 5 bases for V and 4 bases for J; bases not matched to a gene: 7. In germline, CDR1 is SEHNR, CDR2 FQNEAQ (reference sequence). The CDR3 totals 14 residues. CDR3 DNA: TGTGCCAGCAGCGTTAGGGACAGCTCCTATGGCTACACCTTC. Translation gives CASSVRDSSYGYTF.

The chain combines TRBV11-1 with TRBJ2-1; weak D call: TRBD2 (5 bases). Trimming took off 3 bases at V and 6 bases at J, with 12 bases between the two ends. This CDR3 is 14 amino acids long. Germline V gene sequence: CDR1 SGHAT, CDR2 FQDESV (reference sequence). CDR3 amino acids: CASSLKRVVNEQFF. CDR3 nucleotide sequence: TGTGCCAGCAGCTTGAAGAGGGTAGTCAATGAGCAGTTCTTC.

The chain recombines TRBV7-2 with TRBJ2-3; D remains unclear. CDR3 length equals 17 residues. Trimming cost V 2 bases and J 2 bases, with 17 bases left between them. From germline, CDR1 is SGHTA and CDR2 FQGNSA. The DNA for the CDR3 is TGTGCCAGCAGCTTATTAACAAGGCCCCGCACCACAGATACGCAGTATTTT. Translation gives CASSLLTRPRTTDTQYF.

This chain connects TRBV6-5 to TRBJ2-1, with 13 bases matching TRBD2. The length of the CDR3 is 15 residues. CDR1 and CDR2 (germline): MNHEY, SVGAGI. V trimming: 5 bases; J trimming: 10 bases; junction bases outside the gene matches: 8. DNA for the CDR3: TGTGCCAGCAGTCTCGGACTAGCGGGAGAGGAGGAGCAGTTCTTC. This translates into CASSLGLAGEEEQFF.

This chain uses TRBV9 with TRBJ2-5, with D possibly being TRBD1 or TRBD2 (6 bases each). This CDR3 spans 18 amino acids. V was shortened by 1 base and J by 3 bases, with 22 bases between the two germline ends. Germline V lookup: CDR1 SGDLS, CDR2 YYNGEE. CDR3 sequence reads: CASSVSPQGGSLEETQYF. In DNA form, the CDR3 reads TGTGCCAGCAGCGTAAGTCCCCAAGGGGGGAGTTTAGAAGAGACCCAGTACTTC.

The rearrangement joins TRBV4-2 to TRBJ1-2; 10 bases are a match to TRBD1. V lost 2 bases, J lost 2 bases, and 2 bases stayed unmatched. The CDR3 covers 15 residues. Germline CDR1 is LGHNA and CDR2 is YNFKEQ. The CDR3 DNA follows: TGTGCCAGCAGCCAACCGGACAGGGGGAACTATGGCTACACCTTC. Residues: CASSQPDRGNYGYTF.

This clonotype was found a few times. This chain joins TRBV27 and TRBJ2-1; 7 bases are a match to TRBD2. J lost 7 bases, V lost 6 bases, and 9 bases had no gene match. The germline gives CDR1 MNHEY, CDR2 SMNVEV (reference sequence). This CDR3 is 14 amino acids long. The CDR3 sequence is CASSRGDGQNEQFF. CDR3 bases: TGTGCCAGCAGCCGGGGGGACGGGCAAAATGAGCAGTTCTTC.

The rearrangement links TRBV24-1 to TRBJ2-3; 10 bases are a match to TRBD2. Germline-derived CDR1 and CDR2 are KGHDR and SFDVKD. The trim removed 1 base at V and 2 bases at J, leaving 2 bases unmatched. The length of the CDR3 is 16 residues. CDR3 protein: CATSDFLAGDTDTQYF. In DNA, the CDR3 is TGTGCCACCAGTGATTTTCTAGCGGGAGACACAGATACGCAGTATTTT.

This clonotype has only one observation. This is likely a read error, given that the CDR3 carries no conserved phenylalanine or tryptophan at its end. In nucleotides, the CDR3 is TGTGCCACCAGTGATTTGTACGGGGGAGGGCCTCGAACCGGGGAGCTGTTTTTG. This codes for CATSDLYGGGPRTGELFL. The chain employs TRBV24-1 and TRBJ2-2, with 7 bases fitting TRBD2. Germline CDR1 KGHDR, CDR2 SFDVKD. J lost 5 bases, V lost 0 bases, and 11 bases had no gene match. This CDR3 region has 18 residues.

This chain links TRBV6-5 with TRBJ2-7; the match to TRBD1 covers 8 bases. Germline V gene sequence: CDR1 MNHEY, CDR2 SVGAGI. With V trimmed by 2 bases and J by 3 bases, 3 bases remained unmatched. The CDR3 length is 14 residues. DNA for the CDR3: TGTGCCAGCAGTTACCCGGGACAGGTCTACGAGCAGTACTTC. Its protein is CASSYPGQVYEQYF.

The chain combines TRBV30 with TRBJ1-1; D gene ambiguous. V was pared by 4 bases and J by 7 bases, with 10 bases between. The CDR3 spans 11 residues. Germline V lookup: CDR1 GTSNPN, CDR2 SVGIG (reference sequence). The CDR3 is CAWTRRDEAFF. The CDR3 DNA follows: TGTGCCTGGACCCGACGTGATGAAGCTTTCTTT.

The table lists this clonotype with a few counts. V gene TRBV12-5 combines with J gene TRBJ2-3, with D tentatively TRBD1 (7 bases). CDR3 length: 18 amino acids. CDR1 is LGHNT, CDR2 FRNRAP, per germline. Trimming took off 2 bases at V and 2 bases at J, with 20 bases between the two ends. The CDR3 nucleotides read TGTGCTAGTGGTTTGTTTGCAGGGGGACTTCAACCCACAGATACGCAGTATTTT. This codes for CASGLFAGGLQPTDTQYF.

V and J are TRBV21-1 and TRBJ2-5; TRBD2, as called in the table, went unchecked against the DNA. TRBV21-1 is designated a pseudogene. The CDR3 spans 12 residues. The CDR3 DNA reads TGTGCTAAGAGCGGGGGGCAAGAGACCCAGTACTTC. It is translated as CAKSGGQETQYF.

This clonotype was recorded a few times. The chain joins TRBV27 to TRBJ1-5; D not certain. This CDR3 has 12 residues. Germline assignment: CDR1 MNHEY and CDR2 SMNVEV (reference sequence). Deletions cut 6 bases from V and 7 bases from J, with 10 bases between. CDR3 coding DNA: TGTGCCAGCAGCCACCGCGACCAGCCCCAGCATTTT. Translated, it gives CASSHRDQPQHF.

The chain carries TRBV4-2 and TRBJ1-2; D is unclear. Germline V gene lookup returns CDR1 LGHNA and CDR2 YNFKEQ. The CDR3 spans 12 residues. Trimming cost V 4 bases and J 5 bases, with 8 bases left between them. In nucleotides, the CDR3 is TGTGCCAGCAGCCGAAAGCCGTATGGCTACACCTTC. Its protein product is CASSRKPYGYTF.

The chain carries TRBV6-5 and TRBJ2-1; the match to TRBD2 covers 8 bases. The length of the CDR3 is 14 residues. V was clipped by 6 bases and J by 12 bases; unmatched bases: 13. In germline, CDR1 is MNHEY, CDR2 SVGAGI. CDR3 nucleotides: TGTGCCAGCAGACCCGGGGGGGAGGGGCTGGGGCAGTTCTTC. Amino acid sequence: CASRPGGEGLGQFF.

This clonotype showed up just a few times. J is TRBJ1-1 and V is TRBV5-1, with D hard to call. The CDR3 length is 13 residues. Trimming removed 0 bases at V and 4 bases at J, with 7 bases between. Germline CDR1 and CDR2: SGHRS and YFSETQ. The CDR3 region is CASSLDFATEAFF. The CDR3 nucleotides are TGCGCCAGCAGCTTGGACTTCGCCACTGAAGCTTTCTTT.

This clonotype was picked up a small number of times. CDR3 coding DNA: TGCGCCAGCAGCTTGGACACTAACTATGGCTACACCTTC. Residues: CASSLDTNYGYTF. The V and J genes are TRBV5-1 and TRBJ1-2, with no clear D. This CDR3 contains 13 residues. Germline CDR1 SGHRS, CDR2 YFSETQ. Trimming cost V 0 bases and J 0 bases, with 3 bases left between them.

In this sample, this clonotype turned up a few times. This rearrangement joins TRBV5-1 to TRBJ2-2; D gene ambiguous. The CDR3 covers 16 residues. Between the trimmed V and J ends, which lost 0 bases and 1 base, there was a span of 10 bases. Germline V gene data show CDR1 as SGHRS and CDR2 as YFSETQ. This CDR3 is CASSLDSPRNTGELFF. The CDR3 DNA sequence: TGCGCCAGCAGCTTGGATAGCCCGCGGAACACCGGGGAGCTGTTTTTT.

The rearrangement joins TRBV29-1 to TRBJ2-5; D is unclear. The V end lost 6 bases, the J end lost 5 bases, and 10 bases lay between the germline ends. CDR3 length: 11 residues. The germline gives CDR1 SQVTM, CDR2 ANQGSEA. The CDR3 DNA is TGCAGCGTCCACTGGATCGAGACCCAGTACTTC. This encodes CSVHWIETQYF.

This chain joins TRBV7-9 and TRBJ2-1; no definite D call. This CDR3 comprises 12 residues. The V end lost 5 bases, the J end lost 6 bases, and 8 bases lay between the germline ends. Germline V gene lookup returns CDR1 SEHNR and CDR2 FQNEAQ (reference sequence). The CDR3 sequence is CASSPDGNEQFF. DNA for the CDR3: TGTGCCAGCAGCCCGGACGGCAATGAGCAGTTCTTC.